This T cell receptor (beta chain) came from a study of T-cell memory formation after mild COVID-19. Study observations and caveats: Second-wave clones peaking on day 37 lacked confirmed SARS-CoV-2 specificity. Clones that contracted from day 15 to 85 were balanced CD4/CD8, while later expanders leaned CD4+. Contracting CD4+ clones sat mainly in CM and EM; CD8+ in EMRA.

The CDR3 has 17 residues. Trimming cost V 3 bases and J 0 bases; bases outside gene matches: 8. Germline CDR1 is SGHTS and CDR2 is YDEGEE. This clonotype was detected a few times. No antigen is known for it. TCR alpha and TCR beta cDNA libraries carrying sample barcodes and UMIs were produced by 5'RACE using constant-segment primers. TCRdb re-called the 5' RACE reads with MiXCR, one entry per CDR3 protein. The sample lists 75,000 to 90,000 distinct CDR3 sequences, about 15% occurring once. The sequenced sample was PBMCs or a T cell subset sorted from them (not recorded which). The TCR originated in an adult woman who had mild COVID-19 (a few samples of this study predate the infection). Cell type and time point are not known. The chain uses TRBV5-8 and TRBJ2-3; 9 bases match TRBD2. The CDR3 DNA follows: TGTGCCAGCAGCTGGGGTCGACTAGCGGAAAGCACAGATACGCAGTATTTT. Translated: CASSWGRLAESTDTQYF.